This T cell receptor (beta chain) was sequenced during a study of T cells after yellow fever vaccination. In its sample, this clonotype was seen many times. The CDR3 runs 12 residues. The germline V and J ends were trimmed by 4 bases and 2 bases, with 5 bases remaining between them. Germline loops: CDR1 SGHNT, CDR2 YYREEE (reference sequence). TCRdb independently ran MiXCR on the 5' RACE reads; one entry per CDR3 protein. The repertoire holds fewer than 400,000 distinct CDR3 sequences, with under 7.5% as singletons. The receptor was isolated from a man aged 25-45 years who received the YFV17D yellow fever vaccine. The sequencing used PBMCs, collected 5 days after the yellow fever booster vaccination. The chain joins TRBV5-4 to TRBJ2-3, with D unclear. The CDR3 nucleotides read TGTGCCAGCAGCCAGGCCACAGATACGCAGTATTTT. Translating gives CASSQATDTQYF. Using reference TRBV5-4 and TRBJ2-3 for the parts outside the CDR3, the full variable domain is ETGVTQSPTHLIKTRGQQVTLRCSSQSGHNTVSWYQQALGQGPQFIFQYYREEENGRGNFPPRFSGLQFPNYSSELNVNALELDDSALYLCASSQATDTQYFGPGTRLTVL.